Each of the 10 T cell receptor beta chains below was sequenced from the same sample in a study of Graves' ophthalmopathy and Graves' hyperthyroidism. The authors amplified TCR beta CDR3 regions from RNA transcripts. The workflow started with a first-round RT-PCR run with HTBI primers and then moved on to a second-round multiplex PCR. MiXCR was run by TCRdb on the multiplex PCR reads, yielding one entry per CDR3 protein. The sample shows around 1,000,000 distinct CDR3 sequences, about two fifths of them seen only once. The sequenced material came from peripheral blood or thyroid tissue (not recorded which). These receptors were obtained from an adult man with Graves' hyperthyroidism.

This clonotype was seen a handful of times. This rearrangement joins TRBV20-1 to TRBJ2-5; D not resolved. The germline gives CDR1 DFQATT, CDR2 SNEGSKA (reference sequence). V was shortened by 0 bases and J by 9 bases, with 2 bases between the two germline ends. The CDR3 sequence is 9 residues long. The CDR3 spells CSARDAQYF. Here the CDR3 DNA reads TGCAGTGCTAGAGATGCCCAGTACTTC.

The rearrangement uses TRBV20-1 and TRBJ2-7, with D perhaps matching TRBD2 (6 bases). There are 16 residues in the CDR3. Germline loops: CDR1 DFQATT, CDR2 SNEGSKA (reference sequence). The V gene lost 6 bases and the J gene lost 0 bases, with 21 bases spanning the gap. This CDR3 reads CSAPNLRGGSSYEQYF. The CDR3 coding sequence is TGCAGTGCACCGAACCTCCGTGGGGGGTCCTCCTACGAGCAGTACTTC.

The chain uses TRBV20-1 and TRBJ2-5; D call uncertain. The germline V gene encodes CDR1 DFQATT and CDR2 SNEGSKA (reference sequence). This CDR3 comprises 13 residues. Trimming stripped 3 bases from V and 2 bases from J, with 10 bases between. CDR3 loop: CSARPHIQETQYF. CDR3 sequence (DNA): TGCAGTGCTAGGCCTCATATTCAAGAGACCCAGTACTTC.

This clonotype occurred once. The chain recombines TRBV15 with TRBJ1-2; maybe TRBD1 (6 bases). Trimming stripped 5 bases from V and 7 bases from J, with 14 bases between. Germline CDR1 and CDR2: LNHNV and YYDKDF (reference sequence). This CDR3 has 13 amino acids. CDR3 amino acids: CATSLSGVAGYTF. The CDR3 DNA follows: TGTGCCACCAGCCTGTCAGGGGTGGCTGGCTACACCTTC.

This clonotype was seen a handful of times. V gene TRBV9 combines with J gene TRBJ2-5; 10 bases line up with TRBD2. Trimming took 6 bases from V and 5 from J; bases not matched to a gene: 13. This CDR3 is 16 amino acids long. Germline loops: CDR1 SGDLS, CDR2 YYNGEE. The CDR3 is CASTRGSLAGEETQYF. The CDR3 region has the DNA TGTGCCAGCACCAGGGGGAGCCTAGCGGGAGAGGAGACCCAGTACTTC.

The rearrangement links TRBV25-1 to TRBJ1-5; D call uncertain. There are 13 residues in the CDR3. Deletions cut 4 bases from V and 7 bases from J, with 11 bases between. CDR1 MGHDK and CDR2 SYGVNS come from the germline V gene. CDR3 nucleotide sequence: TGTGCCAGCAGTGGATTAAAGGAGCAGCCCCAGCATTTT. Amino acid sequence: CASSGLKEQPQHF.

Details on this clonotype: Germline and junction disagree at one end, which may indicate a read error. The chain is built from TRBV10-3 and TRBJ2-5; TRBD1 or TRBD2 may be the D gene (5 bases each). The CDR3 spans 14 residues. CDR1 and CDR2 from the germline V gene are ENHRY and SYGVKD. CDR3 in amino acids: CASSLGTVARTQYF. The CDR3 nucleotides are TGTGCCAGCAGTCTGGGGACCGTGGCTCGGACCCAGTACTTC.

This chain links TRBV7-9 with TRBJ2-7, with D maybe TRBD1 (6 bases). CDR3 size: 15 residues. Trimming cost V 6 bases and J 2 bases, with 17 bases left between them. The germline V gene has CDR1 SEHNR and CDR2 FQNEAQ (reference sequence). CDR3: CASRPRGSGAYEQYF. Written as DNA, the CDR3 is TGTGCCAGCAGACCGAGGGGGTCAGGGGCCTACGAGCAGTACTTC.

This clonotype was counted between two and nine times. The chain joins TRBV7-9 to TRBJ2-3; unclear D gene. This CDR3 has 14 amino acids. Trimming pared 2 bases from V and 2 bases from J, leaving 8 bases between. Germline-derived CDR1 and CDR2 are SEHNR and FQNEAQ (reference sequence). The DNA for the CDR3 is TGTGCCAGCAGCTTACCCCGCTACACAGATACGCAGTATTTT. Its translation: CASSLPRYTDTQYF.

The table lists this clonotype with many counts. The chain couples TRBV12-5 to TRBJ1-1; tentative D call: TRBD1 (5 bases). This CDR3 has 13 residues. CDR1 is LGHNT and CDR2 is FRNRAP in the germline V gene. The V and J ends lost 4 bases and 4 bases respectively, with 10 bases between them. The CDR3 region is CASGSGFRTEAFF. In nucleotides, the CDR3 is TGTGCTAGTGGTTCAGGGTTCCGCACTGAAGCTTTCTTT.